The source of this T cell receptor beta chain is a study of T cell responses to AZD1222 COVID-19 vaccine (dated by TCRdb to the early 2020s). With regard to the full study: TCR sequencing covered over 230 trial participants: 200 to 210 given two doses of AZD1222 and around 26 given two doses of MenACWY control vaccine. Trial participants were enrolled by age into 18-55, 56-69 and 70-plus year subgroups, with roughly 150, 30 and 60 TCR-sequenced participants respectively. The paper's findings and limits, for the study overall: The 56-69-year group was small, and its depth increase did not reach significance, likely because of low power. Only six AZD1222 recipients were SARS-CoV-2 seropositive at baseline, limiting conclusions about previously exposed vaccinees. The vaccine-associated CD4 TCRs covered the entire spike protein, and the dominant responses fell in regions 160-218 and 743-854. Participants were mostly white British, with more females than males. The authors suggested clonal diversity may have been underestimated. Because no samples from the day 14 peak response were available, repertoires could be characterized only after the peak T cell response. After two AZD1222 doses, spike-specific TCR breadth and depth were significantly higher than at day 0 and than in MenACWY recipients. Reportedly, close to half of the unique spike-specific TCRs recognized epitopes lying outside the regions that are mutated in the B.1.351 and B.1.1.7 variants.

Including cysteine and phenylalanine, the CDR3 has 16 amino acids. This entry keeps only the CDR3 DNA: 48 bases, framed from base 1. Trimming costs V 6 bases and J 2 bases, and their ends lie 17 bases apart. Reading the germline V gene (reference sequence) gives CDR1 MNHEY and CDR2 SMNVEV. A word on this clone: Its antigen is still unknown. Base qualities are not provided; no much larger clone lies one nucleotide away.

The CDR3 regions of human TCRbeta chains were analyzed by immunosequencing. The published analysis was carried out like this. Repertoire TCRs were matched against a reference library of SARS-CoV-2-specific TCRs generated with the MIRA antigen-specificity platform. Breadth meant the fraction of unique TCRs that were SARS-CoV-2-associated, whereas depth meant the fraction of total T cells that were SARS-CoV-2-associated. Using the MIRA data, each spike-specific TCR was assigned both to the spike region to which the TCR was reactive and to a CD4 or CD8 class. Log10-transformed breadth and depth values were compared by one-way ANOVA with Sidak's multiple comparisons tests. As stored in TCRdb, this immuneACCESS dataset retains in-frame rearrangements with V and J assigned. A fraction of the clones does not appear; measured against another copy, unresolved V genes explain less than half of the discrepancy, and the remainder lacks a known reason. V and J calls and clone size come straight from that table; D and trimming were deduced from the DNA. The sample table holds roughly 180,000 clones, of which 85% to 95% were seen once. Roughly 1% of the sample is held by the ten biggest clonotypes.

This sample's time point label indicates: about 28 days (+/-7) after the second vaccine dose. According to the study, the label for this sample's treatment or condition signals: meningococcal conjugate vaccine given as trial control. Vaccinee samples were obtained from the UK trials COV001 and COV002, which included a single-blind randomized controlled phase 2/3 trial of AZD1222 (ChAdOx1 nCoV-19) in healthy adults. Trial participant PBMC samples were collected at day 0 and day 28 after the second dose for TCRbeta chain sequencing. The receptor was isolated from an adult who received the MenACWY meningococcal vaccine as a control. The input for sequencing was peripheral blood, taken 28 days after the second dose of the MenACWY control vaccine. The chain is assembled from TRBV27 and TRBJ1-5, with no confidently assigned D gene. Here the CDR3 is given as CASSPRANLGNQPQHF. The nucleotide sequence reads as follows: TGTGCCAGCAGCCCCCGGGCAAACTTAGGCAATCAGCCCCAGCATTTT.